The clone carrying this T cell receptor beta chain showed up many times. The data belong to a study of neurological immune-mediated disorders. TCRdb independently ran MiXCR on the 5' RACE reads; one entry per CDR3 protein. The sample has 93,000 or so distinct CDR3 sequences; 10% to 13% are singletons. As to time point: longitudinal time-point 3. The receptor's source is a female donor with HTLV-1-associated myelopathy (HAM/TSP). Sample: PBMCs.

The CDR3 here is CASSPRDRQETQYF. The CDR3 region has the DNA TGTGCCAGCAGCCCGCGGGACAGACAAGAGACCCAGTACTTC. The chain links TRBV3-1 to TRBJ2-5; perhaps TRBD1 as D (7 bases). V lost 4 bases and J lost 2, with 11 bases in between. The CDR3 is 14 residues long. Germline CDR1 reads LGHDT; CDR2 reads YNNKEL (reference sequence).